Each of the 30 T cell receptor beta chains below was sequenced from the same sample in a study of blood T cell repertoires in COVID-19. Clones were read by immunoSEQ multiplex PCR, and TCRdb kept only the in-frame ones, dropping some. The sample lists 250,000 to 300,000 clones, about 80% occurring once. Input material: peripheral blood. The receptors were gathered from a woman aged 80 or older with acute or convalescent COVID-19.

The rearrangement links TRBV15 to TRBJ2-5, with D unclear. In germline, CDR1 is LNHNV, CDR2 YYDKDF (reference sequence). V gave up 0 bases and J gave up 4 bases, with 9 bases separating them. The CDR3 runs 14 residues. This CDR3 reads CATSRERRLETQYF. The CDR3 DNA reads TGTGCCACCAGCAGAGAAAGGCGGCTAGAGACCCAGTACTTC. Looking up the rest from reference TRBV15 and TRBJ2-5 gives the full variable domain: DAMVIQNPRYQVTQFGKPVTLSCSQTLNHNVMYWYQQKSSQAPKLLFHYYDKDFNNEADTPDNFQSRRPNTSFCFLDIRSPGLGDTAMYLCATSRERRLETQYFGPGTRLLVL.

The chain uses TRBV7-9 and TRBJ2-1; weak D call: TRBD1 (6 bases). CDR1 SEHNR and CDR2 FQNEAQ come from the germline V gene (reference sequence). V was trimmed by 9 bases and J by 5 bases, leaving 17 bases between them. The CDR3 covers 14 residues. CDR3 coding DNA: TGTGCCAGTTTAACGGGACACGTTAACAATGAGCAGTTCTTC. The encoded protein is CASLTGHVNNEQFF.

The chain uses TRBV4-2 and TRBJ1-3; 7 bases are a match to TRBD1. The CDR3 covers 17 residues. The J segment lost 1 base and the V segment lost 5 bases, leaving 11 bases of the junction unmatched. CDR1 is LGHNA and CDR2 is YNFKEQ in the germline V gene. CDR3 protein: CASSKLLQGLSGNTIYF. The CDR3 DNA sequence: TGTGCCAGCAGCAAACTCTTACAGGGGCTATCTGGAAACACCATATATTTT.

This clone was seen a handful of times. The gene calls are TRBV7-9 and TRBJ1-2; TRBD1 is a possible D gene (5 bases). The CDR3 loop spans 13 amino acids. CDR1 is SEHNR and CDR2 is FQNEAQ in the germline V gene (reference sequence). The ends were cut back, 5 bases at V and 2 bases at J, with 9 bases in the middle. CDR3 nucleotides: TGTGCCAGCAGCCTACAGGAGAACTATGGCTACACCTTC. Its translation: CASSLQENYGYTF.

The chain links TRBV10-2 to TRBJ1-4; TRBD1 agrees at 10 bases. Germline CDR1 WSHSY, CDR2 SAAADI. The CDR3 length is 16 residues. V lost 5 bases, J lost 4 bases, and 7 bases stayed unmatched. For the CDR3, the DNA is TGCGCCAGCAGTAGACAGGGGGCTCGCGTTAATGAAAAACTGTTTTTT. Its protein product is CASSRQGARVNEKLFF.

For the CDR3, the DNA is TGTGCCAGCAGCTTAAACTCCGGGGGCTACAATGAGCAGTTCTTC. Translating gives CASSLNSGGYNEQFF. V gene TRBV7-9 combines with J gene TRBJ2-1, with a tentative D call TRBD2 (6 bases). Germline CDR1 is SEHNR and CDR2 is FQNEAQ (reference sequence). V shed 2 bases and J shed 3 bases, with 11 bases lying between them. CDR3 length: 15 residues.

V and J are TRBV6-1 and TRBJ1-5; D ambiguous. The CDR3 contains 14 residues. Germline assignment: CDR1 MNHNS and CDR2 SASEGT. V lost 1 base and J lost 11, with 15 bases in between. The CDR3 sequence is CASSEDLGRISQHF. Written as DNA, the CDR3 is TGTGCCAGCAGTGAAGATCTTGGGCGTATTTCCCAGCATTTT.

This chain uses TRBV30 with TRBJ1-2; D is undetermined. V lost 0 bases, J lost 6 bases, and 5 bases lay in between. The CDR3 contains 11 residues. The germline CDR1 and CDR2 sequences are GTSNPN and SVGIG (reference sequence). CDR3 DNA: TGTGCCTGGAGTGTGTCTGATGGCTACACCTTC. It codes for CAWSVSDGYTF.

The chain carries TRBV7-9 and TRBJ2-1; weak D call: TRBD2 (6 bases). This CDR3 spans 16 amino acids. Germline V gene data show CDR1 as SEHNR and CDR2 as FQNEAQ (reference sequence). V lost 1 base and J 2 bases, leaving 12 bases between the germline ends. As DNA, the CDR3 is TGTGCCAGCAGCTTAGGCCTAGCGTTAGCCTACAATGAGCAGTTCTTC. It encodes CASSLGLALAYNEQFF.

This clone was recorded only once. The chain has TRBV5-6 and TRBJ1-3; D is possibly TRBD1 (5 bases). The V gene lost 4 bases and the J gene lost 0 bases, with 11 bases spanning the gap. This CDR3 region has 15 residues. The germline V gene encodes CDR1 SGHDT and CDR2 YYEEEE. The CDR3 DNA reads as TGTGCCAGCAGCCCCACGGGGGGCTCTGGAAACACCATATATTTT. This sequence encodes CASSPTGGSGNTIYF.

V and J are TRBV6-6 and TRBJ1-1, with D perhaps TRBD1 (5 bases). Germline CDR1 and CDR2: MNHNY and SVGAGI (reference sequence). The germline V and J ends were trimmed by 0 bases and 1 base, with 12 bases remaining between them. CDR3 length: 16 residues. CDR3 protein: CASSYSGQGTNTEAFF. CDR3 in DNA: TGTGCCAGCAGTTACTCGGGCCAGGGAACGAACACTGAAGCTTTCTTT.

This chain links TRBV3-1 (or the pseudogene TRBV3-2) with TRBJ1-4; tentative D call: TRBD1 (6 bases). Germline V gives CDR1 LGHDT, CDR2 YNNKEL (reference sequence). V was clipped by 1 base and J by 7 bases, with 22 bases between them. The CDR3 extends over 18 amino acids. The CDR3 loop reads CASSQAPREGEGGEKLFF. In DNA form, the CDR3 reads TGTGCCAGCAGCCAAGCCCCGAGGGAAGGGGAGGGGGGTGAAAAACTGTTTTTT.

CDR3 DNA sequence: TGTGCCAGCAGTAGCGGGAGGGGGATTAATGAGCAGTTCTTC. This sequence encodes CASSSGRGINEQFF. The chain is built from TRBV6-6 and TRBJ2-1; 10 positions match TRBD2. Trimming took 5 bases from V and 7 from J; bases not matched to a gene: 5. The CDR3 runs 14 residues. From germline, CDR1 is MNHNY and CDR2 SVGAGI (reference sequence).

The chain joins TRBV12-1 to TRBJ1-2. TRBV12-1 is designated a pseudogene. CDR3 length equals 15 residues. The CDR3 sequence: CASSERPGGYYGYTF. The DNA of the CDR3 is TGTGCCAGCAGCGAACGGCCTGGGGGGTACTATGGCTACACCTTC.

The V and J genes are TRBV4-3 and TRBJ1-4; D call uncertain. V was clipped by 0 bases and J by 11 bases, with 4 bases between them. CDR3 length equals 11 residues. Germline lookup yields CDR1 LGHNA and CDR2 YSLEER. Here the CDR3 DNA reads TGCGCCAGCAGCCAAGACCAGAAACTGTTTTTT. Protein: CASSQDQKLFF.

This clone was found once. This chain links TRBV9 with TRBJ2-7; perhaps TRBD1 as D (5 bases). The CDR3 extends over 16 amino acids. The germline V gene encodes CDR1 SGDLS and CDR2 YYNGEE. Trimming pared 4 bases from V and 6 bases from J, leaving 23 bases between. DNA of the CDR3: TGTGCCAGCAGCCCAACCCAGGGTATTGGATTCGGCGAGCAGTACTTC. Protein: CASSPTQGIGFGEQYF.

The chain joins TRBV21-1 to TRBJ2-7; the D segment call TRBD1 is taken from the table without a DNA check. TRBV21-1 is given as a pseudogene. This CDR3 spans 12 amino acids. CDR3 residues: CARMDRYYEQYF. CDR3 DNA: TGTGCCAGGATGGACAGGTACTACGAGCAGTACTTC.

This clone has only a few counts. This chain links TRBV2 with TRBJ1-5, with D perhaps TRBD1 (5 bases). CDR3 length: 13 amino acids. Trimming pared 7 bases from V and 3 bases from J, leaving 10 bases between. Looked up from germline, CDR1 is SNHLY and CDR2 is FYNNEI. This CDR3 is CASTTRVNQPQHF. The CDR3 region has the DNA TGTGCCAGCACCACCAGGGTCAATCAGCCCCAGCATTTT.

This rearrangement joins TRBV6-6 to TRBJ2-1, with D tentatively TRBD2 (5 bases). Germline loops: CDR1 MNHNY, CDR2 SVGAGI (reference sequence). V was cut by 1 base and J by 9 bases, with 7 bases left in between. This CDR3 spans 12 amino acids. CDR3 loop: CASSYLASEQFF. CDR3 bases: TGTGCCAGCAGTTACTTAGCGAGTGAGCAGTTCTTC.

The chain carries TRBV2 and TRBJ2-1, with TRBD2 matching 13 bases. In germline, CDR1 is SNHLY, CDR2 FYNNEI. After removal of 7 bases from V and 6 bases from J, the junction contained 3 bases not matched to a gene. The CDR3 spans 14 residues. CDR3 DNA sequence: TGTGCCAGCAAACGGACTAGCGGGGGCAATGAGCAGTTCTTC. It is translated as CASKRTSGGNEQFF.

The chain is built from TRBV7-6 and TRBJ2-3, with a possible D match to TRBD2 (7 bases). There are 16 residues in the CDR3. In germline, CDR1 is SGHVS, CDR2 FNYEAQ. Trimming removed 6 bases from V and 5 bases from J, with 21 bases in between. The CDR3 sequence: CASSSTTSVDRDTQYF. The CDR3 bases are TGTGCCAGCAGTTCCACAACTAGCGTGGACAGAGATACGCAGTATTTT.

The chain uses TRBV6-5 and TRBJ2-1; D might be TRBD1 (6 bases). Germline CDR1 reads MNHEY; CDR2 reads SVGAGI. V shed 7 bases and J shed 4 bases, with 11 bases lying between them. The CDR3 totals 13 residues. This CDR3 reads CASTKQGYNEQFF. The CDR3 region has the DNA TGTGCCAGCACTAAACAGGGTTACAATGAGCAGTTCTTC.

V and J are TRBV29-1 and TRBJ2-3; no clear D gene. CDR1 is SQVTM, CDR2 ANQGSEA, per germline. Trimming stripped 3 bases from V and 8 bases from J, with 9 bases between. The CDR3 has 11 residues. Here the CDR3 reads CSVDILGTQYF. For the CDR3, the DNA is TGCAGCGTTGATATTCTCGGTACGCAGTATTTT.

This clone was counted many times. The V gene is TRBV6-5, the J gene TRBJ1-1, with no clear D. The CDR3 extends over 15 amino acids. Trimming removed 0 bases from V and 0 bases from J, with 8 bases in between. Germline V gene sequence: CDR1 MNHEY, CDR2 SVGAGI. The CDR3 region has the DNA TGTGCCAGCAGTTACTCCCCGGGAATGAACACTGAAGCTTTCTTT. This encodes CASSYSPGMNTEAFF.

This chain joins TRBV2 and TRBJ1-6; the D gene is possibly TRBD1 (5 bases). Looked up from germline, CDR1 is SNHLY and CDR2 is FYNNEI. V was shortened by 7 bases and J by 7 bases, with 14 bases between the two germline ends. The CDR3 sequence is 14 residues long. The DNA for the CDR3 is TGTGCCAGCACCGAGATCGGGGGAAATTCACCCCTCCACTTT. This translates into CASTEIGGNSPLHF.

The CDR3 coding sequence is TGTGCCAGCCCTAGCGGGGGGGCAACAGATACGCAGTATTTT. It is translated as CASPSGGATDTQYF. This chain links TRBV2 with TRBJ2-3; 12 bases are shared with TRBD2. The CDR3 loop spans 14 amino acids. J was trimmed by 3 bases and V by 8 bases; bases with no gene match: 3. Germline CDR1 reads SNHLY; CDR2 reads FYNNEI.

The V gene is TRBV19, the J gene TRBJ1-4, with TRBD1 as a possible D gene (6 bases). This CDR3 comprises 15 residues. Trimming removed 3 bases at V and 8 bases at J, with 16 bases between. The germline V gene encodes CDR1 LNHDA and CDR2 SQIVND (reference sequence). The CDR3 nucleotides are TGTGCCAGTAGTATTCAGGGGCACCCGAACGAAAAACTGTTTTTT. Protein product: CASSIQGHPNEKLFF.

This clone was seen more than once but under ten times. The gene calls are TRBV10-1 and TRBJ2-1; 9 nucleotides align to TRBD1. The CDR3 runs to 15 residues. The J segment lost 8 bases and the V segment lost 8 bases, leaving 13 bases of the junction unmatched. Germline loops: CDR1 WNHNN, CDR2 SYGVQD (reference sequence). The CDR3 bases are TGCGCCAGCGGTACCGGGACAGGGTCTTCCCATGAGCAGTTCTTC. This translates into CASGTGTGSSHEQFF.

The V call is TRBV7-9, the J call TRBJ2-1; TRBD2 matches 7 bases. After removal of 1 base from V and 15 bases from J, the junction contained 9 bases not matched to a gene. This CDR3 region has 13 residues. Germline CDR1 is SEHNR and CDR2 is FQNEAQ (reference sequence). The CDR3 loop is CASSLDGSGLTFF. For the CDR3, the DNA is TGTGCCAGCAGCTTAGATGGTAGCGGGCTCACGTTCTTC.

About this clone: Other nucleotide sequences from this sample produce the same CDR3. As DNA, the CDR3 is TGCGCCAGCAGCCTTTCGACAGGTCCCACTGAAGCTTTCTTT. Amino acid sequence: CASSLSTGPTEAFF. This chain connects TRBV5-1 to TRBJ1-1; D perhaps matches TRBD1 (6 bases). V was cut by 4 bases and J by 4 bases, with 14 bases left in between. Germline V CDR1 and CDR2: SGHRS, YFSETQ. This CDR3 region has 14 residues.